The clone carrying this TCR beta chain was seen only a few times. No antigen is known for it. The patients all showed relapse after autologous stem cell transplantation, while their brentuximab vedotin exposure varied. Sequenced by immunoSEQ multiplex PCR; TCRdb stores in-frame clones only, minus some. Of about 50,000 clones listed, 73% were seen once; the top ten hold approximately 9.9%. This sample was taken from a study of PD-1 blockade in classical Hodgkin lymphoma. Turning to the study itself: Patients got intravenous nivolumab 3 mg/kg every 2 weeks.

Germline-derived CDR1 and CDR2 are LNHDA and SQIVND (reference sequence). This CDR3 is 14 amino acids long. V was clipped by 1 base and J by 4 bases; unmatched bases: 0. General study results and limits: Newly diagnosed patients had diversity similar to the baseline diversity of complete responders. Lower baseline TCR diversity was reported for newly diagnosed patients than for healthy donors. Still unresolved is the cause of the repertoire differences, which may be disease activity or prior therapy.

Sequences were derived from peripheral blood mononuclear cells (PBMCs), sampled at baseline. The sequence came from a human donor with classical Hodgkin lymphoma. V usage is TRBV19 and J usage is TRBJ2-2, with TRBD1 identical over 7 bases. CDR3 DNA sequence: TGTGCCAGTAGTATAGGGACAGGCACCGGGGAGCTGTTTTTT. Translated, it gives CASSIGTGTGELFF.